Sequencing of this T cell receptor beta chain was carried out in a study of shared clonotypes between healthy human individuals. An even split of each subset's genomic DNA across several immunoSEQ plates was performed. Only in-frame clones appear in the TCRdb table, and some are missing; sequencing was by immunoSEQ multiplex PCR. Here the sample spans 2 million to 2.5 million clones, more than 85% being singletons. Germline V gene data show CDR1 as LNHDA and CDR2 as SQIVND (reference sequence). CDR3 length equals 17 residues. V lost 6 bases to trimming and J lost 3 bases, with 20 bases between them. CD45RA-negative memory and CD45RA+ naive subsets were split from the CD4+ cells.

The sequence derives from a man aged 18-30 years in good health. Some clones in this sample may be carry-over from other donors' samples. This chain links TRBV19 with TRBJ2-2, with a possible D match to TRBD2 (5 bases). Sequenced material: naive CD4+ T cells from PBMCs. Regarding subset: CD45RA+ positively selected. In DNA form, the CDR3 reads TGTGCCAGTAGGGGTATCCCCCGGGATTCTTACACCGGGGAGCTGTTTTTT. This sequence encodes CASRGIPRDSYTGELFF.